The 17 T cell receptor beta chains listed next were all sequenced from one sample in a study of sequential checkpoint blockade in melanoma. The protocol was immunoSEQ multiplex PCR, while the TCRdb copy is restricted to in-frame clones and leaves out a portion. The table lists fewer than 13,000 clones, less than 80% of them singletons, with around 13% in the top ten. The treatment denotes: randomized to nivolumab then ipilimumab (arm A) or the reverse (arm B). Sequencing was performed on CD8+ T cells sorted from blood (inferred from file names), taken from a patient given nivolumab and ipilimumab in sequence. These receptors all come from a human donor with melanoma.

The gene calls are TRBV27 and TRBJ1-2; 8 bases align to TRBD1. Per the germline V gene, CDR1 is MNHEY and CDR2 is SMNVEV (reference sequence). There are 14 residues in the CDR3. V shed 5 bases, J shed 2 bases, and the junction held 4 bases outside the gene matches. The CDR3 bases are TGTGCCAGCAGTCGGACAGGGCTAAACTATGGCTACACCTTC. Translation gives CASSRTGLNYGYTF.

CDR3 nucleotides: TGTGCCAGCAGCCCAGGGAACACTGAAGCTTTCTTT. Protein product: CASSPGNTEAFF. This sequence joins TRBV6-1 and TRBJ1-1; D unclear. In germline, CDR1 is MNHNS, CDR2 SASEGT. This CDR3 spans 12 amino acids. V lost 6 bases, J lost 1 base, and 6 bases lay in between.

The CDR3 loop is CASSLSEGRAGGYTF. The CDR3 nucleotides read TGTGCCAGCAGTTTATCGGAGGGAAGGGCTGGGGGCTACACCTTC. V usage is TRBV27 and J usage is TRBJ1-2, with unresolved D. This CDR3 contains 15 residues. Germline V gene lookup returns CDR1 MNHEY and CDR2 SMNVEV (reference sequence). V was clipped by 0 bases and J by 8 bases, with 16 bases between them.

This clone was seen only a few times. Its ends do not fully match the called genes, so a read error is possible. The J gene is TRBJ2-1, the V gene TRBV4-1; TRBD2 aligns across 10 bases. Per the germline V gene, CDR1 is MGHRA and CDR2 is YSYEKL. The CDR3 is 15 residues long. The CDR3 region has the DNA TGCGCCAGCAGCCAAACTAGCGGGGCCTATAATGAGCAGTTCTTC. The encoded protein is CASSQTSGAYNEQFF.

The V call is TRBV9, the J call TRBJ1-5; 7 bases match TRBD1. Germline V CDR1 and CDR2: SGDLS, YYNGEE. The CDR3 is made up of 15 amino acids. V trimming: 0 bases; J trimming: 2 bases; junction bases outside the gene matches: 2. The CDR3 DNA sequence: TGTGCCAGCAGCGTAGAAGGGGGCCGCAATCAGCCCCAGCATTTT. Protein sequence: CASSVEGGRNQPQHF.

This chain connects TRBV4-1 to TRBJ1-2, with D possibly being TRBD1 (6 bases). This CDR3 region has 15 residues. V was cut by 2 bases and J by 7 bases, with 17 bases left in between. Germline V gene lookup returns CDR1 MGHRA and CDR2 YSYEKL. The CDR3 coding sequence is TGCGCCAGCAGCCAAATTCAGGGGCTGTTGGGTGGCTACACCTTC. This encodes CASSQIQGLLGGYTF.

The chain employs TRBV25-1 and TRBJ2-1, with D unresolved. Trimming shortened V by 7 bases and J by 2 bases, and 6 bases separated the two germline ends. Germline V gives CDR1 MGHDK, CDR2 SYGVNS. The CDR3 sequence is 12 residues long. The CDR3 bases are TGTGCCAGCACAAATCCCTACAATGAGCAGTTCTTC. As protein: CASTNPYNEQFF.

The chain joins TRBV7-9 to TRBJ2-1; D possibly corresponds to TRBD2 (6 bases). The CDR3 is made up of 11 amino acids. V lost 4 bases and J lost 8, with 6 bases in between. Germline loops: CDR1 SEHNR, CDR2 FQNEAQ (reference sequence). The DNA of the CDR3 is TGTGCCAGCAGCTCGGGGGATGAGCAGTTCTTC. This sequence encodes CASSSGDEQFF.

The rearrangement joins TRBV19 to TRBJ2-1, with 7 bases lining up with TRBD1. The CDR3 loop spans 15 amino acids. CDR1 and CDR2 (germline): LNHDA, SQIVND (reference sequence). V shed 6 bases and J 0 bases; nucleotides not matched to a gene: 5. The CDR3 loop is CASSGQVYSYNEQFF. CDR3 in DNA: TGTGCCAGTAGCGGACAGGTGTACTCCTACAATGAGCAGTTCTTC.

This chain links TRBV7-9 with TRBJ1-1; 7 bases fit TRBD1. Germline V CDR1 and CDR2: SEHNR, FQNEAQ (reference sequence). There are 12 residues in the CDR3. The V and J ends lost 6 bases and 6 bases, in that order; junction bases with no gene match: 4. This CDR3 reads CASRSGTAEAFF. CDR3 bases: TGTGCCAGCAGATCCGGGACAGCTGAAGCTTTCTTT.

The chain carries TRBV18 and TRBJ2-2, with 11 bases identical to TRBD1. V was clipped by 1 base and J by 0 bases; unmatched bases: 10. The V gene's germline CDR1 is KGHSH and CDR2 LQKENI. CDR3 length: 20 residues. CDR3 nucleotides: TGTGCCAGCTCACCACGGGACAGGGGGGACTCACCGACGAACACCGGGGAGCTGTTTTTT. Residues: CASSPRDRGDSPTNTGELFF.

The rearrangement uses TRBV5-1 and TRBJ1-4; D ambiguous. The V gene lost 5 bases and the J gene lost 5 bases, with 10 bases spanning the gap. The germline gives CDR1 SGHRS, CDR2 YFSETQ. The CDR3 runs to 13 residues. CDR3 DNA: TGCGCCAGCAGGGGCCCGGGGAATGAAAAACTGTTTTTT. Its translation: CASRGPGNEKLFF.

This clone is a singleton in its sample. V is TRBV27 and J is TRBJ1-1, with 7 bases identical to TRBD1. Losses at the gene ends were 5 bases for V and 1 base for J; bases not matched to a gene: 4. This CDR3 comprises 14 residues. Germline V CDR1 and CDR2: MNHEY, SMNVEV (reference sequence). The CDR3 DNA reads TGTGCCAGCAGTATAGGGACAGCGAACACTGAAGCTTTCTTT. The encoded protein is CASSIGTANTEAFF.

CDR3: CASSTSGGGALWNTEAFF. The CDR3 bases are TGTGCCAGCAGTACCTCGGGAGGGGGTGCGTTATGGAACACTGAAGCTTTCTTT. The chain recombines TRBV27 with TRBJ1-1, with D perhaps TRBD1 (6 bases). CDR3 size: 18 residues. CDR1 MNHEY and CDR2 SMNVEV come from the germline V gene (reference sequence). With 5 bases removed from V and 1 base from J, the gap between germline ends came to 23 bases.

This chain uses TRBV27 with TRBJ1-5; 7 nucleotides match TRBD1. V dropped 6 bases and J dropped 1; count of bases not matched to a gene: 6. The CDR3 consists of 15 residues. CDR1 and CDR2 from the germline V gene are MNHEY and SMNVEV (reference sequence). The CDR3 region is CASRLTTGSNQPQHF. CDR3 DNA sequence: TGTGCCAGCAGGCTTACGACAGGGAGCAATCAGCCCCAGCATTTT.

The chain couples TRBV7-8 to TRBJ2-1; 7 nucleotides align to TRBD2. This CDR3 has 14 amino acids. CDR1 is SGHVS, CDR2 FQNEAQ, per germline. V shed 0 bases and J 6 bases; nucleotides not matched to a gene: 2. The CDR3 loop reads CASSLAGGRNEQFF. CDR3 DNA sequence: TGTGCCAGCAGCTTAGCGGGAGGGCGCAATGAGCAGTTCTTC.

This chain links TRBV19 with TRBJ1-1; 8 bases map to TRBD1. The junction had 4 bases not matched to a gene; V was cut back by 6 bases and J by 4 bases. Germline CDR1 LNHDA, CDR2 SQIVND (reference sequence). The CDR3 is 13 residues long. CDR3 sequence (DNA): TGTGCCAGTAGGCAGACAGGGGTCACTGAAGCTTTCTTT. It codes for CASRQTGVTEAFF.